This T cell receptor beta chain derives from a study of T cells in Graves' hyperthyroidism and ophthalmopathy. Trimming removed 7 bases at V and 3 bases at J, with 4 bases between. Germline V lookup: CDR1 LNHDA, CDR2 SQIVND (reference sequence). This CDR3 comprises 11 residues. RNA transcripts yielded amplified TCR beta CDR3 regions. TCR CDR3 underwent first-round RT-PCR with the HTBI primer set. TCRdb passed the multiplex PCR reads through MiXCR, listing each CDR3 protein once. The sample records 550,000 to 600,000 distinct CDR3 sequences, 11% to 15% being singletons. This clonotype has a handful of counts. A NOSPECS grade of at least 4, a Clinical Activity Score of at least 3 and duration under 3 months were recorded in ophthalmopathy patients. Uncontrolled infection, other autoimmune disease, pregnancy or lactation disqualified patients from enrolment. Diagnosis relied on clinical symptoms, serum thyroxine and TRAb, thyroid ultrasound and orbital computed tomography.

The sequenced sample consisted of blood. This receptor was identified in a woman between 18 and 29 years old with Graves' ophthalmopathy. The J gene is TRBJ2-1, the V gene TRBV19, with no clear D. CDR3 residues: CASTDYNEQFF. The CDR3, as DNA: TGTGCCAGTACCGACTACAATGAGCAGTTCTTC.